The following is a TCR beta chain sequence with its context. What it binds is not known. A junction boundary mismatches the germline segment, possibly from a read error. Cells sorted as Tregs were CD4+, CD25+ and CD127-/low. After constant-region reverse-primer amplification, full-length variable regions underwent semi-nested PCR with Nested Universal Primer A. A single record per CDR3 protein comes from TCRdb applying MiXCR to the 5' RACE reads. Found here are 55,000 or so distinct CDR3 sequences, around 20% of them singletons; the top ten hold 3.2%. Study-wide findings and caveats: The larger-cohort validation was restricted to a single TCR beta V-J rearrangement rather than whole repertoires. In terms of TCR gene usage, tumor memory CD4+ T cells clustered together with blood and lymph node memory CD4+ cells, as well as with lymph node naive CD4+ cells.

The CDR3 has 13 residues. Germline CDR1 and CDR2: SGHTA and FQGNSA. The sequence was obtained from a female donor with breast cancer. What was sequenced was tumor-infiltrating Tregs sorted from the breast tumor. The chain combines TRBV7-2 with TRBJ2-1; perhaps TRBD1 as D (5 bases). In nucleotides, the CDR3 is TGTGCCAGCAGCAATACAGGCTACAATGGGCAGTTCTTC. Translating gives CASSNTGYNGQFF.